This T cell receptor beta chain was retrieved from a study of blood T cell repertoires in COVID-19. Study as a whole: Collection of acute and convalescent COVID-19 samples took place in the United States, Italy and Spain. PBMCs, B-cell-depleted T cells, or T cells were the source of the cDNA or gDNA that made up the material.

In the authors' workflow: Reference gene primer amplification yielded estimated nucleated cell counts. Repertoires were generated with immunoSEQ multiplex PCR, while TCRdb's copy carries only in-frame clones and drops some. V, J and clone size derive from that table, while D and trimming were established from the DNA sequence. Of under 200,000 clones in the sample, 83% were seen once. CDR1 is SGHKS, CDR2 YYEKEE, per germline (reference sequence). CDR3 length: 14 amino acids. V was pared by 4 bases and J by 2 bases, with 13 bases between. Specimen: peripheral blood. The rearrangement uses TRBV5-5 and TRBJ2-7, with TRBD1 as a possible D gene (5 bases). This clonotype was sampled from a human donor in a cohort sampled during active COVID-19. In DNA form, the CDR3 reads TGTGCCAGCAGCACTTGGTCAGGGACCTACGAGCAGTACTTC. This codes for CASSTWSGTYEQYF.